The 30 T cell receptor beta chains below were found in one sample sequenced in a study of cytomegalovirus exposure and HLA in healthy donors. The PCR contained 60 Vbeta and 13 Jbeta primers. Profiling relied on immunoSEQ multiplex PCR, and the TCRdb table lists in-frame clones only, not all of them. The sample has approximately 170,000 clones; approximately 81% are singletons. Source material: PBMCs. These receptors were collected from a boy between 2 and 10 years old in good health and CMV-seronegative.

This chain connects TRBV4-2 to TRBJ2-1; TRBD2 agrees at 11 bases. The CDR3 has 18 amino acids. The V segment lost 0 bases and the J segment 8 bases; nucleotides outside the gene matches: 12. Germline loops: CDR1 LGHNA, CDR2 YNFKEQ. CDR3 residues: CASSQEHISGRALHEQFF. The CDR3 coding sequence is TGTGCCAGCAGCCAAGAGCACATTAGCGGGAGGGCACTCCATGAGCAGTTCTTC.

The CDR3 protein is CATSRVDEDYGYTF. CDR3 coding DNA: TGTGCCACCAGCAGAGTTGACGAGGACTATGGCTACACCTTC. The genes are TRBV15 and TRBJ1-2; D not certain. Germline CDR1 LNHNV, CDR2 YYDKDF (reference sequence). The CDR3 totals 14 residues. V lost 1 base, J lost 3 bases, and 9 bases lay in between.

The CDR3, as DNA: TGTGCCTGGAACCCCGTCGGGAGTGTCACTGAAGCTTTCTTT. It is translated as CAWNPVGSVTEAFF. The V gene is TRBV30, the J gene TRBJ1-1; D is uncertain. Trimming stripped 4 bases from V and 4 bases from J, with 16 bases between. In germline, CDR1 is GTSNPN, CDR2 SVGIG (reference sequence). The CDR3 is made up of 14 amino acids.

The J gene is TRBJ2-2, the V gene TRBV10-2, with D perhaps matching TRBD2 (5 bases). V was cut by 2 bases and J by 4 bases, with 11 bases left in between. The CDR3 is 15 amino acids. Germline V gives CDR1 WSHSY, CDR2 SAAADI. CDR3 in DNA: TGCGCCAGCAGTGAGGGAACGGGGAGCACCGGGGAGCTGTTTTTT. This codes for CASSEGTGSTGELFF.

The CDR3 sequence: CASRNLLVNTEAFF. CDR3 bases: TGTGCCAGCAGAAATCTCCTCGTGAACACTGAAGCTTTCTTT. J is TRBJ1-1 and V is TRBV28; D is unresolved. V was shortened by 6 bases and J by 0 bases, with 11 bases between the two germline ends. The CDR3 has 14 residues. From germline, CDR1 is MDHEN and CDR2 SYDVKM.

V is TRBV2 and J is TRBJ2-7, with D possibly TRBD2 on 6 matching bases. V lost 8 bases and J lost 0, with 11 bases in between. The CDR3 length is 13 residues. Germline CDR1 and CDR2: SNHLY and FYNNEI. The DNA of the CDR3 is TGTGCCAGCCTGGGAGGATTCTCCTACGAGCAGTACGTC. Translating gives CASLGGFSYEQYV.

The rearrangement links TRBV6-1 to TRBJ2-5; 7 nucleotides line up with TRBD2. The CDR3 runs to 14 residues. Germline CDR1 MNHNS, CDR2 SASEGT. With V trimmed by 2 bases and J by 4 bases, 4 bases remained unmatched. DNA of the CDR3: TGTGCCAGCAGTGAACGGGGGGTAGGAGAGACCCAGTACTTC. Translated, it gives CASSERGVGETQYF.

This clone has only one observation. This sequence joins TRBV5-4 and TRBJ2-5, with 11 bases that match TRBD2. The junction had 9 bases not matched to a gene; V was cut back by 3 bases and J by 5 bases. The CDR3 totals 16 residues. From germline, CDR1 is SGHNT and CDR2 YYREEE (reference sequence). The CDR3 region is CASSSLIAGGRETQYF. CDR3 coding DNA: TGTGCCAGCAGCTCCTTAATAGCGGGGGGGCGTGAGACCCAGTACTTC.

The J gene is TRBJ2-7, the V gene TRBV1; TRBD2, the table's D call, was not compared with the DNA. TRBV1 is a listed pseudogene. This CDR3 contains 15 residues. CDR3 nucleotides: TGCACCAGCAGCCAAAGAACTAGCGGCCACTACGAGCAGTACTTC. Protein product: CTSSQRTSGHYEQYF.

The chain combines TRBV9 with TRBJ2-5; possible D gene TRBD1, 6 bases. There are 15 residues in the CDR3. V gave up 0 bases and J gave up 5 bases, with 14 bases separating them. Germline loops: CDR1 SGDLS, CDR2 YYNGEE. The CDR3, as DNA: TGTGCCAGCAGCGTAGCAGGGTCCCAGGGGGAGACCCAGTACTTC. This gives the protein CASSVAGSQGETQYF.

V is TRBV28 and J is TRBJ2-1; D not certain. Trimming cost V 1 base and J 2 bases, with 15 bases left between them. Germline CDR1 is MDHEN and CDR2 is SYDVKM. This CDR3 has 17 residues. CDR3 nucleotides: TGTGCCAGCAGTTTATCCCCCCCCCGTACAGCCTACAATGAGCAGTTCTTC. Its translation is CASSLSPPRTAYNEQFF.

The chain carries TRBV2 and TRBJ1-2; no reliable D call. Germline CDR1 and CDR2: SNHLY and FYNNEI. The CDR3 covers 13 residues. V was pared by 6 bases and J by 0 bases, with 8 bases between. The CDR3 bases are TGTGCCAGCAGCCCCGGGGCTAACTATGGCTACACCTTC. The encoded protein is CASSPGANYGYTF. Full variable domain (outside the CDR3, taken from reference TRBV2 and TRBJ1-2): EPEVTQTPSHQVTQMGQEVILRCVPISNHLYFYWYRQILGQKVEFLVSFYNNEISEKSEIFDDQFSVERPDGSNFTLKIRSTKLEDSAMYFCASSPGANYGYTFGSGTRLTVV.

The V gene is TRBV5-6, the J gene TRBJ1-3, with D perhaps TRBD1 (6 bases). The length of the CDR3 is 14 residues. The ends were cut back, 9 bases at V and 3 bases at J, with 16 bases in the middle. Germline V lookup: CDR1 SGHDT, CDR2 YYEEEE. In nucleotides, the CDR3 is TGTGCCACCCAACCAACAGGGTTTGGAAACACCATATATTTT. Protein: CATQPTGFGNTIYF.

V and J are TRBV7-9 and TRBJ2-7, with 10 bases that match TRBD2. The CDR3 length is 18 residues. Looked up from germline, CDR1 is SEHNR and CDR2 is FQNEAQ (reference sequence). The trim removed 4 bases at V and 0 bases at J, leaving 12 bases unmatched. The CDR3 DNA is TGTGCCAGCAGCTCACCACTACGGACTAGCGGTAGCTCCTACGAGCAGTACTTC. Its protein is CASSSPLRTSGSSYEQYF.

Comment on this clone: The junction departs from the called germline gene at one end, perhaps through a read error. This chain connects TRBV5-1 to TRBJ1-2; weak D call: TRBD1 (6 bases). The CDR3 spans 14 residues. Germline loops: CDR1 SGHRS, CDR2 YFSETQ. The CDR3 here is CASSLAGQTYGYAF. The CDR3 coding sequence is TGCGCCAGCAGCTTGGCTGGACAGACCTATGGCTACGCCTTC.

The genes are TRBV29-1 and TRBJ2-3, with 8 bases identical to TRBD1. There are 17 residues in the CDR3. Germline loops: CDR1 SQVTM, CDR2 ANQGSEA. Trimming cost V 4 bases and J 2 bases; bases outside gene matches: 14. CDR3 in amino acids: CSVGYELGDRHTDTQYF. The CDR3 DNA follows: TGCAGCGTTGGATACGAGTTAGGGGACAGGCACACAGATACGCAGTATTTT.

The chain uses TRBV18 and TRBJ1-5; D ambiguous. Germline V gives CDR1 KGHSH, CDR2 LQKENI. V was trimmed by 6 bases and J by 5 bases, leaving 14 bases between them. The CDR3 sequence is 14 residues long. Written as DNA, the CDR3 is TGTGCCAGCTCCCCAAGCGGGAACTATCAGCCCCAGCATTTT. It is translated as CASSPSGNYQPQHF.

The chain carries TRBV28 and TRBJ2-5; 10 bases line up with TRBD1. Germline V gives CDR1 MDHEN, CDR2 SYDVKM. The CDR3 covers 16 residues. With V trimmed by 7 bases and J by 5 bases, 13 bases remained unmatched. The CDR3 reads CASNPGQGILWETQYF. Written as DNA, the CDR3 is TGTGCCAGCAACCCGGGACAGGGGATTTTGTGGGAGACCCAGTACTTC.

By share of the sample, this clone is medium-sized (0.01 to 0.1%). The chain couples TRBV25-1 to TRBJ1-1, with 8 nucleotides matching TRBD1. The V segment lost 6 bases and the J segment 2 bases; nucleotides outside the gene matches: 11. The CDR3 contains 16 residues. Germline values: CDR1 MGHDK, CDR2 SYGVNS. The CDR3 loop is CASRTGDLRPNTEAFF. Here the CDR3 DNA reads TGTGCCAGCAGGACAGGGGACTTAAGACCCAACACTGAAGCTTTCTTT.

The genes are TRBV5-1 and TRBJ2-1, with D perhaps TRBD1 (5 bases). Germline CDR1 and CDR2: SGHRS and YFSETQ. Trimming cost V 0 bases and J 0 bases, with 7 bases left between them. The CDR3 length is 15 residues. In DNA, the CDR3 is TGCGCCAGCAGCTTGGGGACAACCTCCTACAATGAGCAGTTCTTC. As protein: CASSLGTTSYNEQFF.

The V and J genes are TRBV11-2 and TRBJ2-7; 10 nucleotides line up with TRBD1. The CDR3 is 16 residues long. The V gene's germline CDR1 is SGHAT and CDR2 FQNNGV. V lost 1 base and J lost 5; bases outside the gene matches: 8. The CDR3: CASSLGRGTGVHEQYV. The CDR3 DNA is TGTGCCAGCAGCTTAGGGAGGGGGACAGGGGTCCACGAGCAGTACGTC.

V gene TRBV7-9 combines with J gene TRBJ2-3; D might be TRBD1 (6 bases). Germline assignment: CDR1 SEHNR and CDR2 FQNEAQ (reference sequence). V was clipped by 4 bases and J by 1 base, with 18 bases between them. The CDR3 covers 17 residues. The DNA for the CDR3 is TGTGCCAGCAGCTGGTGGGGGCAGGGAATTGGCACAGATACGCAGTATTTT. This encodes CASSWWGQGIGTDTQYF. Full variable domain (rest looked up from reference TRBV7-9 and TRBJ2-3): DTGVSQNPRHKITKRGQNVTFRCDPISEHNRLYWYRQTLGQGPEFLTYFQNEAQLEKSRLLSDRFSAERPKGSFSTLEIQRTEQGDSAMYLCASSWWGQGIGTDTQYFGPGTRLTVL.

This chain links TRBV6-6 with TRBJ2-7; D not certain. Germline assignment: CDR1 MNHNY and CDR2 SVGAGI (reference sequence). There are 14 residues in the CDR3. V lost 4 bases to trimming and J lost 2 bases, with 12 bases between them. For the CDR3, the DNA is TGTGCCAGCAGTTTTAGGCAGGCCCCCTACGAGCAGTACGTC. It encodes CASSFRQAPYEQYV.

V gene TRBV28 combines with J gene TRBJ1-3; tentatively, D is TRBD1 (6 bases). Germline loops: CDR1 MDHEN, CDR2 SYDVKM. This CDR3 has 15 amino acids. The V and J ends lost 6 bases and 0 bases respectively, with 12 bases between them. CDR3 nucleotide sequence: TGTGCCAGCAGCCTTGCAGGGGCCTCTGGAAACACCATATATTTT. Its translation is CASSLAGASGNTIYF. Full variable domain (outside the CDR3, taken from reference TRBV28 and TRBJ1-3): DVKVTQSSRYLVKRTGEKVFLECVQDMDHENMFWYRQDPGLGLRLIYFSYDVKMKEKGDIPEGYSVSREKKERFSLILESASTNQTSMYLCASSLAGASGNTIYFGEGSWLTVV.

As concerns this clone: The identical CDR3 is also encoded by other nucleotide sequences in the sample. The chain joins TRBV7-9 to TRBJ2-7; TRBD2 aligns across 8 bases. CDR1 SEHNR and CDR2 FQNEAQ come from the germline V gene (reference sequence). Trimming cost V 3 bases and J 6 bases; bases outside gene matches: 7. The CDR3 covers 14 residues. CDR3 DNA: TGTGCCAGCAGCTTCCCTACTAGCGGAGGCGAGCAGTACTTC. This sequence encodes CASSFPTSGGEQYF. The variable domain in full, completed from reference TRBV7-9 and TRBJ2-7, reads DTGVSQNPRHKITKRGQNVTFRCDPISEHNRLYWYRQTLGQGPEFLTYFQNEAQLEKSRLLSDRFSAERPKGSFSTLEIQRTEQGDSAMYLCASSFPTSGGEQYFGPGTRLTVT.

The chain is built from TRBV5-1 and TRBJ2-7; 12 bases line up with TRBD1. CDR1 is SGHRS, CDR2 YFSETQ, per germline. V gave up 7 bases and J gave up 4 bases; unmatched junction bases: 6. The CDR3 has 14 amino acids. The CDR3: CASRGQGAKYEQYF. DNA of the CDR3: TGCGCCAGCCGGGGACAGGGGGCGAAGTACGAGCAGTACTTC.

The V and J genes are TRBV27 and TRBJ1-4, with 7 positions matching TRBD1. The CDR3 runs 14 residues. The trim removed 2 bases at V and 8 bases at J, leaving 5 bases unmatched. Germline values: CDR1 MNHEY, CDR2 SMNVEV (reference sequence). The CDR3 sequence: CASSLRGRLEKLFF. Written as DNA, the CDR3 is TGTGCCAGCAGTTTAAGGGGGCGCCTAGAAAAACTGTTTTTT.

The chain couples TRBV7-9 to TRBJ2-5, with 9 bases aligning to TRBD1. V lost 1 base and J lost 1; bases outside the gene matches: 4. This CDR3 has 16 amino acids. The germline V gene encodes CDR1 SEHNR and CDR2 FQNEAQ (reference sequence). The CDR3 region has the DNA TGTGCCAGCAGCTTAGGGGACAGGGCCTTCCAAGAGACCCAGTACTTC. This encodes CASSLGDRAFQETQYF.

Only a few counts were recorded for this clone. The chain carries TRBV28 and TRBJ2-3, with TRBD1 identical over 9 bases. J gave up 0 bases and V 5 bases, and 9 bases lay outside the gene matches. Germline V gives CDR1 MDHEN, CDR2 SYDVKM. The CDR3 length is 17 residues. The CDR3 loop reads CASSPTGGGLSTDTQYF. Written as DNA, the CDR3 is TGTGCCAGCAGTCCTACAGGGGGCGGCTTAAGCACAGATACGCAGTATTTT.

This rearrangement joins TRBV7-9 to TRBJ2-7, with 7 bases that match TRBD2. Trimming at V came to 3 bases and at J to 2 bases, leaving 7 bases not matched to a gene. This CDR3 comprises 15 residues. Germline CDR1 and CDR2: SEHNR and FQNEAQ (reference sequence). The CDR3 spells CASSFGGSRTYEQYF. In DNA, the CDR3 is TGTGCCAGCAGCTTCGGCGGGAGCCGTACCTACGAGCAGTACTTC.